Reported below is one T cell receptor (beta chain). Its cognate antigen is unknown. The data stem from a study of Graves' ophthalmopathy and Graves' hyperthyroidism. Study information: At initial diagnosis, peripheral blood was obtained, and this preceded any treatment. Whole-study findings and limits: Blood also held most thyroid clonotypes expanded above 0.001 frequency.

Amplification of TCR beta CDR3 regions used RNA transcripts. RT-PCR with HTBI primers came first, then second-round multiplex PCR. TCRdb used MiXCR to reprocess the multiplex PCR reads, holding one entry per CDR3 protein. This sample has about 220,000 distinct CDR3 sequences, with about 22% found just once. The V and J ends lost 9 bases and 4 bases, in that order; junction bases with no gene match: 7. CDR1 and CDR2 from the germline V gene are KGHDR and SFDVKD. CDR3 length equals 13 residues. The material sequenced was peripheral blood. The receptor was derived from a woman in her forties or fifties with Graves' ophthalmopathy. The gene calls are TRBV24-1 and TRBJ2-7; 8 positions match TRBD2. CDR3 amino acids: CATAAGGAYEQYF. As DNA, the CDR3 is TGTGCCACCGCCGCGGGGGGAGCGTACGAGCAGTACTTC.